Shown below are 4 T cell receptor beta chains from a single sample sequenced in a study of vaccination effects on CD4 cells after COVID-19. Here immunoSEQ multiplex PCR was the method, and the copy in TCRdb shows in-frame clones only, minus some. The data hold 50,000 to 65,000 clones, with around 80% observed a single time. Their antigens are not known. Expansion of antigen-specific CD4+ T cells with viral peptide pools was carried out by the ViraFEST assay before sequencing. The authors isolated CD4+ T cells after 9 to 10 days of culture. The specimen was CD4+ T cells from PBMCs cultured with HCoV-229E spike peptides, collected before COVID-19 vaccination. The receptors derive from a human donor who received a COVID-19 vaccine.

The chain employs TRBV6-2 or TRBV6-3 and TRBJ2-3; D gene unclear. This CDR3 has 14 residues. Germline V gives CDR1 MNHEY, CDR2 SVGEGT. V was pared by 4 bases and J by 5 bases, with 13 bases between. The CDR3 region is CASSSAHTRDTQYF. The CDR3 DNA reads as TGTGCCAGCAGTTCGGCACATACGAGAGATACGCAGTATTTT.

This chain joins TRBV9 and TRBJ2-2; 8 bases agree with TRBD2. The V and J ends lost 1 base and 4 bases, in that order; junction bases with no gene match: 6. CDR3 length: 16 residues. Germline V gives CDR1 SGDLS, CDR2 YYNGEE. CDR3 sequence reads: CASSVILSGGTGELFF. The CDR3 nucleotides are TGTGCCAGCAGCGTAATTTTGAGCGGGGGCACCGGGGAGCTGTTTTTT.

The chain couples TRBV2 to TRBJ2-2; D not certain. Germline V lookup: CDR1 SNHLY, CDR2 FYNNEI. Trimming took 5 bases from V and 6 from J, leaving 10 bases between them. The CDR3 spans 13 residues. The CDR3 sequence: CASSSDSAGELFF. CDR3 nucleotides: TGTGCCAGCAGTTCCGACTCCGCCGGGGAGCTGTTTTTT. The full variable domain, with the rest looked up from reference TRBV2 and TRBJ2-2, is EPEVTQTPSHQVTQMGQEVILRCVPISNHLYFYWYRQILGQKVEFLVSFYNNEISEKSEIFDDQFSVERPDGSNFTLKIRSTKLEDSAMYFCASSSDSAGELFFGEGSRLTVL.

This clone was observed a single time. The V gene is TRBV19, the J gene TRBJ1-5; perhaps TRBD1 as D (5 bases). CDR1 and CDR2 (germline): LNHDA, SQIVND (reference sequence). The CDR3 runs 11 residues. Trimming removed 8 bases at V and 3 bases at J, with 5 bases between. In nucleotides, the CDR3 is TGTGCCAGTGGGGCCAATCAGCCCCAGCATTTT. Translating gives CASGANQPQHF.